This T cell receptor beta chain emerged from a study of blood T cell repertoires in COVID-19. At the level of the study: The origin of the acute and convalescent COVID-19 samples was the United States, Italy and Spain.

A Seattle source enrolled patients during active infection and followed them longitudinally. V shed 3 bases and J 7 bases; nucleotides not matched to a gene: 6. Germline values: CDR1 KGHDR, CDR2 SFDVKD. This CDR3 contains 14 residues. Original analysis: Nucleated cell number was recorded as an estimate derived from reference gene primer amplification. Repertoires were generated with immunoSEQ multiplex PCR, while TCRdb's copy carries only in-frame clones and drops some. That table is the source of V, J and clone size, and D and trimming were worked out from the DNA. The sample yields some 240,000 clones, over 75% seen once.

The receptor comes from an older woman with COVID-19, enrolled during active disease. Input material: peripheral blood. The chain uses TRBV24-1 and TRBJ1-1, with 8 bases that match TRBD1. The CDR3 protein is CATSDPTGVDEAFF. The CDR3 nucleotides are TGTGCCACCAGTGATCCGACAGGGGTGGATGAAGCTTTCTTT.